This note documents a single TCR beta chain sequence. Its target is not known. The CDR3 extends over 15 amino acids. V was trimmed by 1 base and J by 7 bases, leaving 13 bases between them. CDR1 and CDR2 from the germline V gene are MGHRA and YSYEKL. The study ran its PCR with 60 Vbeta and 13 Jbeta primers. TCRdb's table, derived via immunoSEQ multiplex PCR, lists solely in-frame clones and lacks some. The data show 150,000 to 200,000 clones, with approximately 86% seen just once and 1.1% held by the top ten. These donors, healthy bone marrow donors, were studied. The record originates from a study of cytomegalovirus exposure and HLA in healthy donors. Study-wide points: Analysis was performed later, and it showed HLA-associated TCR beta chains to be more clonally expanded than equally common others. CMV antigen specificity of a few CMV-associated chains was confirmed in vitro. CMV serostatus was the sole immune exposure information available.

This TCR derives from a boy aged 2-9 years in good health and CMV-seronegative. The specimen was PBMCs. The V call is TRBV4-1, the J call TRBJ1-4; weak D call: TRBD1 (6 bases). CDR3 in amino acids: CASSQGQGLGEKLFF. CDR3 coding DNA: TGCGCCAGCAGCCAAGGGCAGGGGTTGGGTGAAAAACTGTTTTTT.